Listed below are T cell receptor beta chains from one sample, sequenced in a study of control samples from healthy donors and cancer patients. Assay used: immunoSEQ multiplex PCR; TCRdb lists only in-frame clones, some missing. The repertoire holds 40,000 to 55,000 clones, with roughly nine tenths as singletons. The sample consisted of PBMCs. The receptors derive from a man aged 40-49 years with colorectal cancer. Both conserved end residues are part of each CDR3. The order of the fields is clone size, J gene, V gene, D gene, CDR3 protein, CDR3 DNA. D genes are given only for firm matches. Expanded clones are given a class, and other clones once, few, many or no size at all.

clone size: NA
J gene: TRBJ2-1
V gene: TRBV6-5
D gene: NA
CDR3 protein: CASSLYNEQFF
CDR3 DNA: TGTGCCAGCAGTTTATACAATGAGCAGTTCTTC

clone size: NA
J gene: TRBJ2-1
V gene: TRBV2
D gene: TRBD1
CDR3 protein: CASSEAGQAYNEQFF
CDR3 DNA: TGTGCCAGCAGTGAAGCGGGACAGGCCTACAATGAGCAGTTCTTC

clone size: NA
J gene: TRBJ2-1
V gene: TRBV20-1
D gene: NA
CDR3 protein: CSAQGLEQFF
CDR3 DNA: TGCAGTGCTCAGGGGCTTGAGCAGTTCTTC

clone size: NA
J gene: TRBJ1-2
V gene: TRBV10-3
D gene: NA
CDR3 protein: CAINARGAASNYGYTF
CDR3 DNA: TGTGCCATCAACGCGAGGGGGGCCGCGTCTAACTATGGCTACACCTTC

clone size: NA
J gene: TRBJ1-4
V gene: TRBV15
D gene: TRBD1
CDR3 protein: CATSVDRVGVNEKLFF
CDR3 DNA: TGTGCCACCAGCGTAGACAGGGTGGGGGTTAATGAAAAACTGTTTTTT

clone size: NA
J gene: TRBJ2-5
V gene: TRBV11-2
D gene: NA
CDR3 protein: CASSLEPGGQETQYF
CDR3 DNA: TGTGCCAGCAGCTTAGAACCGGGTGGCCAAGAGACCCAGTACTTC

clone size: NA
J gene: TRBJ2-5
V gene: TRBV12-5
D gene: NA
CDR3 protein: CARISRKNNPSRTLQETQYF
CDR3 DNA: TGTGCTAGAATTAGCAGGAAAAATAACCCGTCCCGAACCTTACAAGAGACCCAGTACTTC

clone size: NA
J gene: TRBJ2-1
V gene: TRBV29-1
D gene: TRBD1
CDR3 protein: CSVEDQGQGVVGEQFF
CDR3 DNA: TGCAGCGTTGAAGATCAGGGACAGGGGGTTGTCGGTGAGCAGTTCTTC

clone size: NA
J gene: TRBJ2-7
V gene: TRBV28
D gene: TRBD1
CDR3 protein: CASSSQGAYEQYF
CDR3 DNA: TGTGCCAGCAGTTCACAGGGGGCTTACGAGCAGTACTTC

clone size: NA
J gene: TRBJ2-1
V gene: TRBV6-5
D gene: NA
CDR3 protein: CASSYRIGLDEQFF
CDR3 DNA: TGTGCCAGCAGTTACCGAATAGGTTTAGACGAGCAGTTCTTC

clone size: NA
J gene: TRBJ1-3
V gene: TRBV19
D gene: TRBD1
CDR3 protein: CASSMGTGVRNTIYF
CDR3 DNA: TGTGCCAGTAGTATGGGAACAGGGGTCCGAAACACCATATATTTT

clone size: NA
J gene: TRBJ2-6
V gene: TRBV15
D gene: NA
CDR3 protein: CATSRADILRTGANVLTF
CDR3 DNA: TGTGCCACCAGCAGAGCGGACATCCTAAGGACTGGGGCCAACGTCCTGACTTTC

clone size: NA
J gene: TRBJ2-3
V gene: TRBV15
D gene: NA
CDR3 protein: CATSRVAMPMMGKTDTQYF
CDR3 DNA: TGTGCCACCAGCAGAGTTGCTATGCCCATGATGGGGAAGACAGATACGCAGTATTTT

clone size: NA
J gene: TRBJ1-1
V gene: TRBV18
D gene: NA
CDR3 protein: CASSPSGGNSNTEAFF
CDR3 DNA: TGTGCCAGCTCACCCTCTGGGGGGAACTCGAACACTGAAGCTTTCTTT

clone size: NA
J gene: TRBJ2-1
V gene: TRBV5-4
D gene: TRBD2
CDR3 protein: CASSFQGLPPYNEQFF
CDR3 DNA: TGTGCCAGCAGCTTTCAGGGACTACCACCGTACAATGAGCAGTTCTTC

clone size: NA
J gene: TRBJ2-2
V gene: TRBV19
D gene: TRBD1
CDR3 protein: CASSIPHSRQGPRRNTGELFF
CDR3 DNA: TGTGCCAGTAGTATCCCTCACAGCCGACAGGGGCCGCGAAGGAACACCGGGGAGCTGTTTTTT

clone size: NA
J gene: TRBJ1-2
V gene: TRBV10-3
D gene: NA
CDR3 protein: CAISEPERSYGYTF
CDR3 DNA: TGTGCCATCAGTGAGCCCGAGAGGAGCTATGGCTACACCTTC

clone size: few
J gene: TRBJ1-2
V gene: TRBV3-1/TRBV3-2
D gene: NA
CDR3 protein: CASSQRSHRGGYTF
CDR3 DNA: TGTGCCAGCAGCCAAAGATCCCACCGCGGTGGCTACACCTTC

clone size: once
J gene: TRBJ1-2
V gene: TRBV5-1
D gene: TRBD1
CDR3 protein: CASSSTPDRVEGYTF
CDR3 DNA: TGCGCCAGCAGCTCTACCCCGGACAGGGTAGAGGGCTACACCTTC

clone size: NA
J gene: TRBJ2-2
V gene: TRBV18
D gene: NA
CDR3 protein: CASSYVTGELFF
CDR3 DNA: TGTGCCAGCTCATATGTAACCGGGGAGCTGTTTTTT

clone size: NA
J gene: TRBJ2-7
V gene: TRBV4-2
D gene: TRBD2
CDR3 protein: CASSQDRQASGSVTSYEQYF
CDR3 DNA: TGTGCCAGCAGCCAAGATCGACAGGCTAGCGGGAGCGTTACCTCCTACGAGCAGTACTTC

clone size: NA
J gene: TRBJ1-4
V gene: TRBV5-1
D gene: TRBD1
CDR3 protein: CASSASPQGGDEKLFF
CDR3 DNA: TGCGCCAGCAGCGCGTCTCCACAGGGGGGAGATGAAAAACTGTTTTTT

clone size: once
J gene: TRBJ2-1
V gene: TRBV29-1
D gene: TRBD1
CDR3 protein: CSVEESRDRGFPGVYNEQFF
CDR3 DNA: TGCAGCGTTGAAGAGTCCCGGGACAGGGGGTTCCCAGGGGTCTACAATGAGCAGTTCTTC

clone size: NA
J gene: TRBJ2-2
V gene: TRBV7-9
D gene: TRBD2
CDR3 protein: CASSSHLAGITGELFF
CDR3 DNA: TGTGCCAGCAGTTCCCATCTAGCGGGTATCACCGGGGAGCTGTTTTTT

clone size: NA
J gene: TRBJ2-2
V gene: TRBV6-2/TRBV6-3
D gene: TRBD2
CDR3 protein: CASSFSGSGPGELFF
CDR3 DNA: TGTGCCAGCAGCTTTAGCGGGAGCGGTCCCGGGGAGCTGTTTTTT

clone size: NA
J gene: TRBJ2-6
V gene: TRBV3-1/TRBV3-2
D gene: NA
CDR3 protein: CASSPGPGSGANVLTF
CDR3 DNA: TGTGCCAGCAGCCCGGGACCAGGCTCTGGGGCCAACGTCCTGACTTTC

clone size: NA
J gene: TRBJ1-5
V gene: TRBV30
D gene: NA
CDR3 protein: CAWSSLSNQPQHF
CDR3 DNA: TGTGCCTGGAGTTCCCTTAGCAATCAGCCCCAGCATTTT

clone size: NA
J gene: TRBJ1-6
V gene: TRBV5-4
D gene: NA
CDR3 protein: CASSIDQSSYNSPLHF
CDR3 DNA: TGTGCCAGCAGTATCGACCAGAGCTCCTATAATTCACCCCTCCACTTT

clone size: NA
J gene: TRBJ2-3
V gene: TRBV9
D gene: NA
CDR3 protein: CASSPTGVTDTQYF
CDR3 DNA: TGTGCCAGCAGCCCCACGGGAGTCACAGATACGCAGTATTTT

clone size: NA
J gene: TRBJ2-7
V gene: TRBV4-1
D gene: TRBD1
CDR3 protein: CASSQDQTGGGEQYF
CDR3 DNA: TGCGCCAGCAGCCAAGATCAGACAGGGGGTGGCGAGCAGTACTTC

clone size: NA
J gene: TRBJ1-1
V gene: TRBV6-5
D gene: TRBD1
CDR3 protein: CASRPSGGMNTEAFF
CDR3 DNA: TGTGCCAGCAGGCCGTCAGGGGGCATGAACACTGAAGCTTTCTTT

clone size: NA
J gene: TRBJ1-5
V gene: TRBV7-2
D gene: TRBD1
CDR3 protein: CASSMGQTSNQPQHF
CDR3 DNA: TGTGCCAGCAGCATGGGACAGACTAGCAATCAGCCCCAGCATTTT

clone size: NA
J gene: TRBJ2-1
V gene: TRBV11-2
D gene: NA
CDR3 protein: CASSLRQAFYNEQFF
CDR3 DNA: TGTGCCAGCAGCTTACGTCAGGCCTTTTACAATGAGCAGTTCTTC

clone size: NA
J gene: TRBJ2-3
V gene: TRBV7-3
D gene: NA
CDR3 protein: CASSLGASAITDTQYF
CDR3 DNA: TGTGCCAGCAGCTTAGGGGCTAGCGCTATCACAGATACGCAGTATTTT

clone size: NA
J gene: TRBJ1-6
V gene: TRBV27
D gene: NA
CDR3 protein: CASSWGGSSPLHF
CDR3 DNA: TGTGCCAGCAGTTGGGGGGGCTCTTCACCCCTCCACTTT

clone size: NA
J gene: TRBJ2-7
V gene: TRBV28
D gene: NA
CDR3 protein: CASSLRGTTYEQYF
CDR3 DNA: TGTGCCAGCAGTTTACGAGGGACCACCTACGAGCAGTACTTC

clone size: NA
J gene: TRBJ1-6
V gene: TRBV19
D gene: TRBD1
CDR3 protein: CASSIRDSNSPLHF
CDR3 DNA: TGTGCCAGTAGTATCCGGGACAGTAATTCACCCCTCCACTTT

clone size: NA
J gene: TRBJ1-6
V gene: TRBV5-6
D gene: NA
CDR3 protein: CASSLATDSPLHF
CDR3 DNA: TGTGCCAGCAGCTTGGCCACGGATTCACCCCTCCACTTT

clone size: NA
J gene: TRBJ2-5
V gene: TRBV18
D gene: TRBD2
CDR3 protein: CASSPSGGRQETQYF
CDR3 DNA: TGTGCCAGCTCACCTAGCGGGGGTAGACAAGAGACCCAGTACTTC

clone size: once
J gene: TRBJ1-5
V gene: TRBV12-3/TRBV12-4
D gene: NA
CDR3 protein: CASSSMQPQHF
CDR3 DNA: TGTGCCAGCAGTTCTATGCAGCCCCAGCATTTT

clone size: NA
J gene: TRBJ1-1
V gene: TRBV4-1
D gene: NA
CDR3 protein: CASSRPGQLNTEAFF
CDR3 DNA: TGCGCCAGCAGCCGACCGGGACAACTAAACACTGAAGCTTTCTTT

clone size: NA
J gene: TRBJ2-2
V gene: TRBV28
D gene: NA
CDR3 protein: CASSLDGANTGELFF
CDR3 DNA: TGTGCCAGCAGTTTGGATGGGGCCAACACCGGGGAGCTGTTTTTT

clone size: NA
J gene: TRBJ2-3
V gene: TRBV5-1
D gene: TRBD2
CDR3 protein: CASSFRPVSSGGHTDTQYF
CDR3 DNA: TGCGCCAGCAGCTTTCGTCCCGTATCTAGCGGGGGTCACACAGATACGCAGTATTTT

clone size: medium-sized
J gene: TRBJ1-2
V gene: TRBV27
D gene: NA
CDR3 protein: CASSSSTGVFGYTF
CDR3 DNA: TGTGCCAGCAGTTCCAGTACGGGGGTCTTTGGCTACACCTTC

clone size: NA
J gene: TRBJ1-2
V gene: TRBV19
D gene: NA
CDR3 protein: CASSILPLDGMDSYTF
CDR3 DNA: TGTGCCAGTAGTATACTTCCCCTCGACGGCATGGACAGCTACACCTTC

clone size: once
J gene: TRBJ2-3
V gene: TRBV15
D gene: TRBD1
CDR3 protein: CATSRWDRSTDTQYF
CDR3 DNA: TGTGCCACCAGCAGATGGGACAGATCCACAGATACGCAGTATTTT

clone size: NA
J gene: TRBJ1-1
V gene: TRBV3-1/TRBV3-2
D gene: NA
CDR3 protein: CASSSPGRGAFF
CDR3 DNA: TGTGCCAGCAGCTCCCCGGGGCGGGGAGCTTTCTTT

clone size: NA
J gene: TRBJ1-3
V gene: TRBV20-1
D gene: NA
CDR3 protein: CSARKGNTIYF
CDR3 DNA: TGCAGTGCTAGAAAAGGAAACACCATATATTTT

clone size: NA
J gene: TRBJ2-3
V gene: TRBV18
D gene: NA
CDR3 protein: CASSRISTDTQYF
CDR3 DNA: TGTGCCAGCTCACGAATTAGCACAGATACGCAGTATTTT

clone size: NA
J gene: TRBJ1-1
V gene: TRBV28
D gene: NA
CDR3 protein: CASRTVEDTEAFF
CDR3 DNA: TGTGCCAGCAGGACAGTAGAGGACACTGAAGCTTTCTTT